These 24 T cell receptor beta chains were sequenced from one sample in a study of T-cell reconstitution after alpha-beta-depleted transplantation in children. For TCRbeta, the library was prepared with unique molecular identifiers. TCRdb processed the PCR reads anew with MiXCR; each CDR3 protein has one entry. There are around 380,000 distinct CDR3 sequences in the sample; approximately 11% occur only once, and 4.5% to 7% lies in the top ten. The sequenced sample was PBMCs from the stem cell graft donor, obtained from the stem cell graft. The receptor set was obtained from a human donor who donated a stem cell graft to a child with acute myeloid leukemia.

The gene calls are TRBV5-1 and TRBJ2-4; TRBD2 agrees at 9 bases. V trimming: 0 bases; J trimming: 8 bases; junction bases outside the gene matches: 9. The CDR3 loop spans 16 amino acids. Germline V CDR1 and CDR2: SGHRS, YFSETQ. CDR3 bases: TGCGCCAGCAGCTTGGATCCGCGGGGGGGCGAATACATTCAGTACTTC. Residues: CASSLDPRGGEYIQYF.

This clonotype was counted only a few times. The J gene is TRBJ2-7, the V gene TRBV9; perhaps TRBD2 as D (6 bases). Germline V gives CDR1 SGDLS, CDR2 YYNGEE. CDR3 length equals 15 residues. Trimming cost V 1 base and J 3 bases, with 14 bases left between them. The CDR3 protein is CASSVSGDPLYEQYF. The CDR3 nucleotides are TGTGCCAGCAGCGTATCGGGGGACCCTCTCTACGAGCAGTACTTC. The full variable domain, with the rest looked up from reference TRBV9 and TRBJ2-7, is DSGVTQTPKHLITATGQRVTLRCSPRSGDLSVYWYQQSLDQGLQFLIQYYNGEERAKGNILERFSAQQFPDLHSELNLSSLELGDSALYFCASSVSGDPLYEQYFGPGTRLTVT.

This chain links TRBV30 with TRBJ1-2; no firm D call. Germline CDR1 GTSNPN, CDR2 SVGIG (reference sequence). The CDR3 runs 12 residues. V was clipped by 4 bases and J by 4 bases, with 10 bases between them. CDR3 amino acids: CAWKDGIYGYTF. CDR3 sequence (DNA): TGTGCCTGGAAGGACGGAATCTATGGCTACACCTTC.

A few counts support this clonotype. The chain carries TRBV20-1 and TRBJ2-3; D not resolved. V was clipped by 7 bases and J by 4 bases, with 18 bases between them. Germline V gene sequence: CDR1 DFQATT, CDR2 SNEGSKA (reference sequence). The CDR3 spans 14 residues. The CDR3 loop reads CSVPSPGRPDTQYF. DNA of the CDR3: TGCAGTGTCCCGTCCCCCGGGCGACCAGATACGCAGTATTTT.

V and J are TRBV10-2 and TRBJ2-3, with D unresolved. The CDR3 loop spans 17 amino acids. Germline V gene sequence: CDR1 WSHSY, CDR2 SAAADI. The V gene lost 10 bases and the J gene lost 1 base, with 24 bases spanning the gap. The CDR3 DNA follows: TGCGCCACCACCCGAAATCCCAGACACCGATGCACAGATACGCAGTATTTT. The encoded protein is CATTRNPRHRCTDTQYF.

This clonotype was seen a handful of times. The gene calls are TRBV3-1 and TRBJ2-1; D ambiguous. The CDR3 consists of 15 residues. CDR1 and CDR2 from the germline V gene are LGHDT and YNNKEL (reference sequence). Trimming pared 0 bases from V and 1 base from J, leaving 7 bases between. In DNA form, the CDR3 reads TGTGCCAGCAGCCAAGACGCAGTATCCTACAATGAGCAGTTCTTC. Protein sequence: CASSQDAVSYNEQFF.

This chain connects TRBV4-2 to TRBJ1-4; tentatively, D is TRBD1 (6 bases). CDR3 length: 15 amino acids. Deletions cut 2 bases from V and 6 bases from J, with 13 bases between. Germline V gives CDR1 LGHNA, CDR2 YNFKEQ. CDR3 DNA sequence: TGTGCCAGCAGCCAAATTCAGGGGTTGGATGAAAAACTGTTTTTT. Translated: CASSQIQGLDEKLFF.

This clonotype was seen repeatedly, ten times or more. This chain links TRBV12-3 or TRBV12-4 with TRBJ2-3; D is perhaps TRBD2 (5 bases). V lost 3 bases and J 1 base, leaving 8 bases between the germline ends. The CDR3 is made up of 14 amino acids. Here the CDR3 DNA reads TGTGCCAGCAGTTTTTTGGAGGGCACAGATACGCAGTATTTT. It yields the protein CASSFLEGTDTQYF.

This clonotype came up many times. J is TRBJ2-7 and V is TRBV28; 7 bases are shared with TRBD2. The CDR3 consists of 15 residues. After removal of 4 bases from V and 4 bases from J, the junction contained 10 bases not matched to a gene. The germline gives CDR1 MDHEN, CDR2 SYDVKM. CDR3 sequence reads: CASSSPTSFGYEQYF. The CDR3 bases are TGTGCCAGCAGTTCCCCGACTAGCTTCGGGTACGAGCAGTACTTC. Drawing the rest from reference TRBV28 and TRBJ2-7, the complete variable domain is DVKVTQSSRYLVKRTGEKVFLECVQDMDHENMFWYRQDPGLGLRLIYFSYDVKMKEKGDIPEGYSVSREKKERFSLILESASTNQTSMYLCASSSPTSFGYEQYFGPGTRLTVT.

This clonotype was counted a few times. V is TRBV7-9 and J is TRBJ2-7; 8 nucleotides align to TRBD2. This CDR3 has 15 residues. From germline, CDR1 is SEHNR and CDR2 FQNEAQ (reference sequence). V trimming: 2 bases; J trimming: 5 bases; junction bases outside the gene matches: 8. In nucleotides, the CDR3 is TGTGCCAGCAGCTTATGGCGGGGGGTTGGCGACGAGCAGTACTTC. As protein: CASSLWRGVGDEQYF.

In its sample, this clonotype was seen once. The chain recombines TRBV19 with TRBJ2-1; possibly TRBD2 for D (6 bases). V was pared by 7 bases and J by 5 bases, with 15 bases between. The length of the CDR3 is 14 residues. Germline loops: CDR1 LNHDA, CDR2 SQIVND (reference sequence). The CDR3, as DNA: TGTGCCAGTAATCGACGACTAGATAACAATGAGCAGTTCTTC. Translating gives CASNRRLDNNEQFF.

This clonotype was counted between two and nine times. In nucleotides, the CDR3 is TGCGCCAGCAGCACTCCGGGACAGGGGGTCCACGAGCAGTACTTC. This sequence encodes CASSTPGQGVHEQYF. The chain couples TRBV5-1 to TRBJ2-7; 11 bases agree with TRBD1. CDR1 and CDR2 (germline): SGHRS, YFSETQ. J was trimmed by 5 bases and V by 4 bases; bases with no gene match: 8. This CDR3 region has 15 residues.

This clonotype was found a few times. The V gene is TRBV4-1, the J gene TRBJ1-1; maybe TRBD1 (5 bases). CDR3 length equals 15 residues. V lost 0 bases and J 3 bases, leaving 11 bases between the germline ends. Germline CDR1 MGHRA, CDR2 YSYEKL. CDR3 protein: CASSQDGGLYTEAFF. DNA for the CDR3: TGCGCCAGCAGCCAAGATGGGGGGTTGTACACTGAAGCTTTCTTT.

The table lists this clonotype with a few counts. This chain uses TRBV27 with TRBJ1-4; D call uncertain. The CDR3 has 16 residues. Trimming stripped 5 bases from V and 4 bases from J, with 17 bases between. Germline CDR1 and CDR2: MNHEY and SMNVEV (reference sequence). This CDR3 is CASSPHEAFGNEKLFF. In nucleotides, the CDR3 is TGTGCCAGCAGTCCACACGAGGCATTCGGTAATGAAAAACTGTTTTTT.

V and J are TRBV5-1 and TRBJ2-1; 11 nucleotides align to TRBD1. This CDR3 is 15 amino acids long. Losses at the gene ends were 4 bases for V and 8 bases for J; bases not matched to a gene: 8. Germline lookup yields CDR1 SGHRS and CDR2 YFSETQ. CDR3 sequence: CASSVGQGAGDEQFF. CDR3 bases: TGCGCCAGCAGCGTCGGACAGGGGGCAGGGGATGAGCAGTTCTTC.

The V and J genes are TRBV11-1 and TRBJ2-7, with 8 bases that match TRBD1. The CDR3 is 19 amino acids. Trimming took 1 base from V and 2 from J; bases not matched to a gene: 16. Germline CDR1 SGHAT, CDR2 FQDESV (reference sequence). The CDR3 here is CASSLVPGQGFEGPYEQYV. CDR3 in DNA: TGTGCCAGCAGCTTAGTCCCTGGACAGGGATTCGAAGGGCCCTACGAGCAGTACGTC.

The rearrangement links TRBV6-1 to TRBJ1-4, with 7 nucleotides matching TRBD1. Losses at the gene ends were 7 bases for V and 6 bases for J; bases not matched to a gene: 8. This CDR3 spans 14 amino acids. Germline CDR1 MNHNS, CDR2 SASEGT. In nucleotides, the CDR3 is TGTGCCAGCAATCGTGACAGGGTGGATGAAAAACTGTTTTTT. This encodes CASNRDRVDEKLFF.

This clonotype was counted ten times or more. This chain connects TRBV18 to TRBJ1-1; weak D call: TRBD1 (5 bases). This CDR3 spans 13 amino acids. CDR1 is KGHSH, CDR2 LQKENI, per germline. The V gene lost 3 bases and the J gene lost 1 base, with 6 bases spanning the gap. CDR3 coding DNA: TGTGCCAGCTCACCGGGGGGGAACACTGAAGCTTTCTTT. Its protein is CASSPGGNTEAFF.

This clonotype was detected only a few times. CDR3 bases: TGCAGTGCTAGAGTCGCCGGGACTAGCGGGGGGGTAGGGGTCGCAGATACGCAGTATTTT. This codes for CSARVAGTSGGVGVADTQYF. The chain recombines TRBV20-1 with TRBJ2-3; 16 bases are shared with TRBD2. Germline lookup yields CDR1 DFQATT and CDR2 SNEGSKA (reference sequence). V shed 1 base, J shed 4 bases, and the junction held 14 bases outside the gene matches. This CDR3 contains 20 residues.

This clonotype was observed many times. The CDR3 DNA reads as TGTGCCAGCAGCCGGGGTATTCCGGGAGATACGGGAGAGCAGTACTTC. Residues: CASSRGIPGDTGEQYF. The chain carries TRBV7-6 and TRBJ2-7, with a weak D call TRBD2 (6 bases). Germline V CDR1 and CDR2: SGHVS, FNYEAQ. CDR3 length: 16 amino acids. V was cut by 5 bases and J by 7 bases, with 24 bases left in between.

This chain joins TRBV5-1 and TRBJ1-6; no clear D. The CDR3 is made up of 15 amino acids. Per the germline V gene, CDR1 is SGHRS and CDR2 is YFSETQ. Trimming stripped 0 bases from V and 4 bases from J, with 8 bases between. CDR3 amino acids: CASSLGTEYNSPLHF. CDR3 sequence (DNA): TGCGCCAGCAGCTTGGGGACGGAGTATAATTCACCCCTCCACTTT.

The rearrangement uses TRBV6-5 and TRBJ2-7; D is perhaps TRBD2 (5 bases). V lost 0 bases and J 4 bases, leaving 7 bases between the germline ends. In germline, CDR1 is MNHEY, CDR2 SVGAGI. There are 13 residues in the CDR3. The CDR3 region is CASSYSRGYEQYV. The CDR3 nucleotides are TGTGCCAGCAGTTACTCCCGGGGTTACGAGCAGTACGTC.

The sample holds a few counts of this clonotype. This CDR3 reads CASSSTPSGRNEQFF. In DNA form, the CDR3 reads TGTGCCAGCAGCTCGACCCCTAGCGGACGCAATGAGCAGTTCTTC. The chain carries TRBV7-3 and TRBJ2-1; 7 bases agree with TRBD2. The CDR3 totals 15 residues. The ends lost 4 bases at V and 6 bases at J; junction bases unmatched: 9. Looked up from germline, CDR1 is SGHTA and CDR2 is FQGTGA.

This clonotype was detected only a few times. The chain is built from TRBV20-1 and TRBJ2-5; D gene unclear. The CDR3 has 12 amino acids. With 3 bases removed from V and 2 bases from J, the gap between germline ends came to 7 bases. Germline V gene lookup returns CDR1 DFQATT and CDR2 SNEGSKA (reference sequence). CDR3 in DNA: TGCAGTGCTAGGGGTTGGCAAGAGACCCAGTACTTC. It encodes CSARGWQETQYF.